The 18 T cell receptor beta chains listed next were all sequenced from one sample in a study of OX40 agonist ivuxolimab in advanced cancers. Generated by immunoSEQ multiplex PCR, the TCRdb table keeps only in-frame clones and is missing some. The sample has 20,000 to 25,000 clones, around nine tenths seen once. The sequencing used CD4+ or CD8+ T cells sorted from blood, collected in a trial of the OX40 agonist ivuxolimab. The receptors were sampled from an adult with an advanced solid tumor such as melanoma, head and neck, liver or kidney cancer.

This sequence joins TRBV5-8 and TRBJ2-7, with D perhaps being TRBD1 or TRBD2 (6 bases each). CDR1 and CDR2 (germline): SGHTS, YDEGEE. V was trimmed by 7 bases and J by 2 bases, leaving 13 bases between them. CDR3 length equals 13 residues. CDR3 in amino acids: CASVRRGPYEQYF. The CDR3 coding sequence is TGTGCCAGCGTACGCCGGGGGCCCTACGAGCAGTACTTC.

The chain combines TRBV29-1 with TRBJ2-1; 9 bases map to TRBD1. The germline gives CDR1 SQVTM, CDR2 ANQGSEA. CDR3 length equals 13 residues. V lost 7 bases and J lost 7; bases outside the gene matches: 8. The CDR3 is CSAEGTGRNEQFF. CDR3 sequence (DNA): TGCAGCGCTGAGGGGACAGGGAGGAATGAGCAGTTCTTC.

V is TRBV11-2 and J is TRBJ2-5; no firm D call. The CDR3 has 15 amino acids. Germline-derived CDR1 and CDR2 are SGHAT and FQNNGV. The V gene lost 1 base and the J gene lost 4 bases, with 13 bases spanning the gap. The CDR3 reads CASSLAPRARETQYF. The CDR3 DNA sequence: TGTGCCAGCAGCTTAGCGCCCCGGGCACGAGAGACCCAGTACTTC.

The chain combines TRBV6-5 with TRBJ1-5; 10 nucleotides line up with TRBD1. This CDR3 is built from 15 residues. CDR1 and CDR2 from the germline V gene are MNHEY and SVGAGI. After removal of 6 bases from V and 1 base from J, the junction contained 3 bases not matched to a gene. The CDR3 loop reads CASSRQGASNQPQHF. The CDR3 coding sequence is TGTGCCAGCAGCCGACAGGGGGCGAGCAATCAGCCCCAGCATTTT.

The chain is built from TRBV5-6 and TRBJ1-2; tentative D call: TRBD1 (6 bases). The CDR3 contains 17 residues. CDR1 is SGHDT and CDR2 is YYEEEE in the germline V gene. Deletions cut 4 bases from V and 4 bases from J, with 23 bases between. This CDR3 is CASSPMPVGHSRYGYTF. Written as DNA, the CDR3 is TGTGCCAGCAGCCCTATGCCGGTGGGACATTCCCGCTATGGCTACACCTTC.

This chain joins TRBV5-4 and TRBJ2-7, with D tentatively TRBD1 (6 bases). V shed 4 bases and J shed 3 bases, with 17 bases lying between them. Looked up from germline, CDR1 is SGHNT and CDR2 is YYREEE (reference sequence). The CDR3 extends over 15 amino acids. CDR3 residues: CASSGTRDTNYEQYF. The DNA for the CDR3 is TGTGCCAGCAGCGGAACCCGGGACACCAACTACGAGCAGTACTTC.

The genes are TRBV4-1 and TRBJ1-5; tentatively, D is TRBD1 (5 bases). CDR3 length equals 14 residues. Germline V gene sequence: CDR1 MGHRA, CDR2 YSYEKL. Trimming cost V 4 bases and J 6 bases, with 13 bases left between them. The CDR3 protein is CASSPQGGTQPQHF. As DNA, the CDR3 is TGCGCCAGCAGCCCTCAAGGAGGGACTCAGCCCCAGCATTTT.

The gene calls are TRBV7-2 and TRBJ1-2; no firm D call. The germline V gene encodes CDR1 SGHTA and CDR2 FQGNSA. The ends were cut back, 5 bases at V and 3 bases at J, with 13 bases in the middle. The CDR3 extends over 14 amino acids. The DNA of the CDR3 is TGTGCCAGCAGCAGCACCTTTTTGGACTATGGCTACACCTTC. The encoded protein is CASSSTFLDYGYTF.

The V gene is TRBV4-1, the J gene TRBJ2-3; tentatively, D is TRBD1 (5 bases). The V gene's germline CDR1 is MGHRA and CDR2 YSYEKL. The CDR3 is 16 residues long. Trimming took off 4 bases at V and 3 bases at J, with 17 bases between the two ends. CDR3 sequence reads: CASSPKTAIRTDTQYF. The CDR3 DNA is TGCGCCAGCAGCCCTAAGACAGCCATTCGAACAGATACGCAGTATTTT.

This rearrangement joins TRBV7-2 to TRBJ1-1, with unresolved D. The germline V gene encodes CDR1 SGHTA and CDR2 FQGNSA. Trimming cost V 5 bases and J 1 base, with 14 bases left between them. The CDR3 is 15 residues long. The CDR3 coding sequence is TGTGCCAGCAGCGAAGAAATTGGGTGGAACACTGAAGCTTTCTTT. Translation: CASSEEIGWNTEAFF.

J is TRBJ1-1 and V is TRBV4-1, with TRBD1 as a possible D gene (6 bases). The CDR3 has 12 residues. V was cut by 4 bases and J by 8 bases, with 11 bases left in between. The germline V gene has CDR1 MGHRA and CDR2 YSYEKL. This CDR3 is CASSPGQGEAFF. The CDR3 bases are TGCGCCAGCAGCCCGGGACAAGGCGAAGCTTTCTTT.

The sample holds a few counts of this clone. The J gene is TRBJ2-2, the V gene TRBV7-9; a weak D match, TRBD2 (7 bases). The CDR3 is 15 amino acids. CDR1 and CDR2 (germline): SEHNR, FQNEAQ (reference sequence). V lost 8 bases and J 4 bases, leaving 17 bases between the germline ends. CDR3 nucleotide sequence: TGTGCCAGCTGGGGGGGCGCTACTCCCACCGGGGAGCTGTTTTTT. Amino acids: CASWGGATPTGELFF.

The chain uses TRBV6-1 and TRBJ2-1; the D gene is possibly TRBD2 (7 bases). The CDR3 is 15 amino acids. The germline gives CDR1 MNHNS, CDR2 SASEGT. Trimming left V 3 bases short and J 10 bases short, with 19 bases between. The CDR3 coding sequence is TGTGCCAGCAGTGACTCAAGTGGGGGGGCCGGCGAGCAGTTCTTC. This gives the protein CASSDSSGGAGEQFF.

The chain has TRBV27 and TRBJ2-1, with a tentative D call TRBD1 (6 bases). The V gene lost 4 bases and the J gene lost 7 bases, with 14 bases spanning the gap. Germline CDR1 is MNHEY and CDR2 is SMNVEV (reference sequence). The CDR3 runs 14 residues. The CDR3 sequence: CASSSIPTGNEQFF. The CDR3 DNA is TGTGCCAGCAGTTCCATTCCGACAGGTAATGAGCAGTTCTTC.

The CDR3 sequence: CASSRITDTEAFF. In nucleotides, the CDR3 is TGCGCCAGCAGCCGTATTACGGACACTGAAGCTTTCTTT. The rearrangement joins TRBV4-3 to TRBJ1-1, with D unclear. Trimming removed 4 bases from V and 3 bases from J, with 9 bases in between. The germline gives CDR1 LGHNA, CDR2 YSLEER. The CDR3 totals 13 residues.

CDR3 nucleotide sequence: TGCGCCAGCAGCCAAGATGGGACTAGCGTCGGAGAGACCCAGTACTTC. Translated: CASSQDGTSVGETQYF. This sequence joins TRBV4-3 and TRBJ2-5; 10 bases are shared with TRBD2. J gave up 4 bases and V 0 bases, and 5 bases lay outside the gene matches. In germline, CDR1 is LGHNA, CDR2 YSLEER. The CDR3 runs 16 residues.

The chain is built from TRBV6-6 and TRBJ1-3; 8 bases map to TRBD1. This CDR3 spans 16 amino acids. Germline CDR1 reads MNHNY; CDR2 reads SVGAGI (reference sequence). V lost 5 bases to trimming and J lost 8 bases; unmatched junction nucleotides: 14. CDR3 sequence (DNA): TGTGCCAGCAGTCCTGAAGCAACGACAGGGGAATACACCATATATTTT. This translates into CASSPEATTGEYTIYF.

The V and J genes are TRBV2 and TRBJ1-4; 7 bases align to TRBD1. This CDR3 has 15 amino acids. J gave up 3 bases and V 4 bases, and 5 bases lay outside the gene matches. Germline CDR1 and CDR2: SNHLY and FYNNEI. CDR3 loop: CASSGIGTANEKLFF. The CDR3 coding sequence is TGTGCCAGCAGTGGAATTGGGACAGCTAATGAAAAACTGTTTTTT.